A single sample gave rise to the 25 T cell receptor beta chains below, sequenced in a study of human T cells and chemical hapten exposure. As to time point: patch test 2, 6 weeks after DPC sensitization. Treatment denoted: therapeutic diphenylcyclopropenone sensitization with weekly scalp DPC. MiXCR, applied by TCRdb to the RACE reads, yields one record per CDR3 protein. This sample carries approximately 80,000 distinct CDR3 sequences, 10% of them seen once, and the ten largest clones take roughly 2.5%. Sample: whole blood, taken in connection with sensitization to the hapten diphenylcyclopropenone (DPC). The source is a woman younger than 45 with alopecia areata. Some clones in this sample may be carry-over from other donors' samples.

This clonotype occurred a few times. The chain links TRBV9 to TRBJ2-5, with 9 bases that match TRBD1. Losses at the gene ends were 0 bases for V and 4 bases for J; bases not matched to a gene: 7. CDR3 length: 16 residues. Germline V gene sequence: CDR1 SGDLS, CDR2 YYNGEE. The CDR3 here is CASSVEDRGSIETQYF. In DNA, the CDR3 is TGTGCCAGCAGCGTAGAGGACAGGGGTTCGATAGAGACCCAGTACTTC.

The table lists this clonotype with a few counts. This chain joins TRBV27 and TRBJ2-7; D uncertain. Germline assignment: CDR1 MNHEY and CDR2 SMNVEV (reference sequence). This CDR3 contains 13 residues. V dropped 3 bases and J dropped 2 bases, with 8 bases sitting between them. The CDR3 loop is CASSLGVPYEQYF. Written as DNA, the CDR3 is TGTGCCAGCAGTTTGGGCGTACCCTACGAGCAGTACTTC.

The chain uses TRBV3-1 and TRBJ2-7, with D possibly TRBD2 on 6 matching bases. Trimming removed 6 bases from V and 13 bases from J, with 19 bases in between. The CDR3 totals 12 residues. Germline V gene data show CDR1 as LGHDT and CDR2 as YNNKEL (reference sequence). The CDR3 protein is CASSPDSGITYF. CDR3 DNA sequence: TGTGCCAGCAGTCCCGATAGCGGAATAACCTACTTC.

This clonotype showed up many times. The CDR3 DNA reads as TGTGCCAGCAGCTTAGGGGATGTGGGGCAAGAGACCCAGTACTTC. It codes for CASSLGDVGQETQYF. The gene calls are TRBV7-2 and TRBJ2-5; no clear D. The germline V and J ends were trimmed by 1 base and 2 bases, with 11 bases remaining between them. Per germline, CDR1 SGHTA and CDR2 FQGNSA. The CDR3 has 15 residues.

The J gene is TRBJ2-5, the V gene TRBV15, with 12 positions matching TRBD2. This CDR3 contains 19 residues. CDR1 LNHNV and CDR2 YYDKDF come from the germline V gene (reference sequence). The trim removed 0 bases at V and 2 bases at J, leaving 10 bases unmatched. CDR3 region: CATSRDLPSLAGGQETQYF. In DNA, the CDR3 is TGTGCCACCAGCAGAGATCTCCCCTCACTAGCGGGGGGACAAGAGACCCAGTACTTC. The full variable domain, with the rest looked up from reference TRBV15 and TRBJ2-5, is DAMVIQNPRYQVTQFGKPVTLSCSQTLNHNVMYWYQQKSSQAPKLLFHYYDKDFNNEADTPDNFQSRRPNTSFCFLDIRSPGLGDTAMYLCATSRDLPSLAGGQETQYFGPGTRLLVL.

There are many counts of this clonotype. This chain connects TRBV18 to TRBJ2-1; D remains unclear. The V gene's germline CDR1 is KGHSH and CDR2 LQKENI. The V gene lost 6 bases and the J gene lost 0 bases, with 6 bases spanning the gap. The CDR3 runs to 13 residues. The CDR3 DNA follows: TGTGCCAGCTCGCCGGTCTCCTACAATGAGCAGTTCTTC. The encoded protein is CASSPVSYNEQFF.

The table lists this clonotype with many counts. The CDR3 DNA sequence: TGTGCCAGCAGCTGGGGACAGGGCTATGGCTACACCTTC. It codes for CASSWGQGYGYTF. The chain has TRBV11-2 and TRBJ1-2, with 9 bases aligning to TRBD1. Germline V gene sequence: CDR1 SGHAT, CDR2 FQNNGV. The CDR3 loop spans 13 amino acids. The ends lost 4 bases at V and 4 bases at J; junction bases unmatched: 1.

V is TRBV28 and J is TRBJ1-1, with TRBD1 as a possible D gene (5 bases). Germline loops: CDR1 MDHEN, CDR2 SYDVKM. V lost 7 bases to trimming and J lost 5 bases, with 11 bases between them. The CDR3 spans 12 residues. CDR3 amino acids: CASTTGWTEAFF. In nucleotides, the CDR3 is TGTGCCAGCACAACAGGATGGACTGAAGCTTTCTTT.

This chain joins TRBV29-1 and TRBJ2-3; 12 bases map to TRBD2. Germline V lookup: CDR1 SQVTM, CDR2 ANQGSEA. Losses at the gene ends were 6 bases for V and 5 bases for J; bases not matched to a gene: 9. The CDR3 runs to 15 residues. CDR3 coding DNA: TGCAGCGTCAATCTAGCGGGGGGGCTAAAAGATACGCAGTATTTT. Its protein is CSVNLAGGLKDTQYF.

This clonotype was counted ten times or more. The chain links TRBV5-4 to TRBJ2-1, with 8 bases that match TRBD2. The length of the CDR3 is 15 residues. Germline lookup yields CDR1 SGHNT and CDR2 YYREEE (reference sequence). J lost 5 bases, V lost 4 bases, and 8 bases had no gene match. CDR3 sequence (DNA): TGTGCCAGCAGCGTCGGGGGGGCATCTGACAATGAGCAGTTCTTC. It codes for CASSVGGASDNEQFF. The variable domain in full, with the rest retrieved from reference TRBV5-4 and TRBJ2-1, is ETGVTQSPTHLIKTRGQQVTLRCSSQSGHNTVSWYQQALGQGPQFIFQYYREEENGRGNFPPRFSGLQFPNYSSELNVNALELDDSALYLCASSVGGASDNEQFFGPGTRLTVL.

This clonotype was recorded many times. The chain links TRBV7-2 to TRBJ1-2, with D unclear. Trimming removed 5 bases at V and 4 bases at J, with 11 bases between. Germline values: CDR1 SGHTA, CDR2 FQGNSA. The CDR3 spans 13 residues. The CDR3, as DNA: TGTGCCAGCAGCCCCAGGTCGATCTATGGCTACACCTTC. It yields the protein CASSPRSIYGYTF.

This clonotype was seen repeatedly, ten times or more. The chain employs TRBV28 and TRBJ2-5; 11 nucleotides match TRBD2. The trim removed 5 bases at V and 1 base at J, leaving 9 bases unmatched. The germline V gene encodes CDR1 MDHEN and CDR2 SYDVKM. There are 17 residues in the CDR3. For the CDR3, the DNA is TGTGCCAGCAGTCCCCTGGCGACTAGCGGGACCCAAGAGACCCAGTACTTC. Amino acid sequence: CASSPLATSGTQETQYF.

CDR3 amino acids: CSVAWDEQFF. In DNA form, the CDR3 reads TGCAGCGTTGCCTGGGATGAGCAGTTCTTC. The gene calls are TRBV29-1 and TRBJ2-1, with D unresolved. CDR1 SQVTM and CDR2 ANQGSEA come from the germline V gene. CDR3 length: 10 amino acids. Trimming pared 4 bases from V and 8 bases from J, leaving 6 bases between.

This clonotype was picked up many times. V and J are TRBV7-9 and TRBJ1-6, with 9 bases that match TRBD1. The CDR3 runs 16 residues. Germline CDR1 SEHNR, CDR2 FQNEAQ (reference sequence). The ends lost 5 bases at V and 5 bases at J; junction bases unmatched: 7. The CDR3 DNA reads TGTGCCAGCAGCGCCGGGACAGGGATCGATAATTCACCCCTCCACTTT. Its translation is CASSAGTGIDNSPLHF.

This chain uses TRBV29-1 with TRBJ1-2; 7 bases agree with TRBD1. CDR3 length equals 16 residues. Trimming removed 4 bases from V and 4 bases from J; junction bases left unmatched: 15. The V gene's germline CDR1 is SQVTM and CDR2 ANQGSEA. The CDR3: CSVVPSADRAFYGYTF. The CDR3 coding sequence is TGCAGCGTTGTCCCCTCCGCCGACAGGGCATTCTATGGCTACACCTTC.

This clonotype came up many times. The chain employs TRBV29-1 and TRBJ1-2; 10 bases fit TRBD1. The CDR3 runs to 13 residues. Germline V gene sequence: CDR1 SQVTM, CDR2 ANQGSEA. The J segment lost 6 bases and the V segment lost 2 bases, leaving 3 bases of the junction unmatched. CDR3 sequence (DNA): TGCAGCGTTGAAAGGGACAGGGGAGATGGCTACACCTTC. Its translation: CSVERDRGDGYTF.

Concerning this clonotype: Since a much larger clone is just one base distant, this may be a read error. Written as DNA, the CDR3 is TGCGCCAGCAGCTTGGCCGGGAGGAACTCTGGAAACACCATATATTTT. This translates into CASSLAGRNSGNTIYF. This chain joins TRBV5-1 and TRBJ1-3; unclear D gene. The CDR3 runs to 16 residues. Trimming left V 0 bases short and J 0 bases short, with 10 bases between. Germline CDR1 is SGHRS and CDR2 is YFSETQ.

The rearrangement links TRBV2 to TRBJ2-7; TRBD2 aligns across 9 bases. V was clipped by 4 bases and J by 2 bases; unmatched bases: 6. This CDR3 spans 15 amino acids. Germline CDR1 is SNHLY and CDR2 is FYNNEI. CDR3 sequence (DNA): TGTGCCAGCAGTGCCTTAGCGGGAGTCCCCTACGAGCAGTACTTC. Translating gives CASSALAGVPYEQYF.

This chain connects TRBV7-2 to TRBJ2-2, with TRBD1 matching over 7 bases. Germline V gene lookup returns CDR1 SGHTA and CDR2 FQGNSA. J gave up 0 bases and V 1 base, and 2 bases lay outside the gene matches. CDR3 length: 16 amino acids. This chain's CDR3 is CASSLGGQANTGELFF. DNA of the CDR3: TGTGCCAGCAGCTTAGGTGGACAGGCGAACACCGGGGAGCTGTTTTTT.

This clonotype was seen repeatedly, ten times or more. This chain joins TRBV29-1 and TRBJ1-1, with a tentative D call TRBD1 (5 bases). V lost 3 bases, J lost 0 bases, and 8 bases lay in between. This CDR3 spans 13 amino acids. In germline, CDR1 is SQVTM, CDR2 ANQGSEA. CDR3 residues: CSVEGRMNTEAFF. The CDR3 DNA reads TGCAGCGTTGAGGGACGGATGAACACTGAAGCTTTCTTT.

This clonotype showed up just a few times. This chain joins TRBV5-4 and TRBJ1-1; no firm D call. Germline lookup yields CDR1 SGHNT and CDR2 YYREEE (reference sequence). CDR3 length: 15 residues. V lost 3 bases and J 0 bases, leaving 12 bases between the germline ends. The CDR3 protein is CASSSLGQLNTEAFF. CDR3 nucleotide sequence: TGTGCCAGCAGCTCACTAGGGCAGTTGAACACTGAAGCTTTCTTT.

The CDR3 sequence: CASSAGGWSTEAFF. The CDR3 nucleotides read TGTGCCAGCAGTGCTGGGGGTTGGAGCACTGAAGCTTTCTTT. This chain uses TRBV2 with TRBJ1-1; TRBD1 is a possible D gene (5 bases). Germline CDR1 SNHLY, CDR2 FYNNEI. V was clipped by 4 bases and J by 4 bases, with 13 bases between them. This CDR3 is 14 amino acids long.

This clonotype was detected many times. The V call is TRBV19, the J call TRBJ1-2; 7 bases line up with TRBD1. The length of the CDR3 is 14 residues. Trimming cost V 6 bases and J 0 bases; bases outside gene matches: 4. Germline-derived CDR1 and CDR2 are LNHDA and SQIVND (reference sequence). The CDR3 region is CASSRTGANYGYTF. The CDR3 DNA reads TGTGCCAGTAGCAGGACAGGAGCTAACTATGGCTACACCTTC.

This clonotype was counted many times. J is TRBJ1-1 and V is TRBV7-8, with TRBD1 matching over 7 bases. Germline CDR1 is SGHVS and CDR2 is FQNEAQ. This CDR3 comprises 17 residues. The trim removed 0 bases at V and 4 bases at J, leaving 11 bases unmatched. The chain's CDR3 is CASSLAKGTVGPTEAFF. CDR3 bases: TGTGCCAGCAGCTTAGCCAAAGGGACAGTGGGTCCCACTGAAGCTTTCTTT.

Ten or more counts support this clonotype. This chain connects TRBV7-2 to TRBJ2-3; 7 nucleotides match TRBD2. J lost 2 bases, V lost 6 bases, and 14 bases had no gene match. Per germline, CDR1 SGHTA and CDR2 FQGNSA. This CDR3 is built from 17 residues. The CDR3 coding sequence is TGTGCCAGCAGTAATCCCAGCGGGATTCGCTTCACAGATACGCAGTATTTT. Residues: CASSNPSGIRFTDTQYF.